Shown below are 8 T cell receptor beta chains from a single sample sequenced in a study of CD8 T cells in ankylosing spondylitis. Each CDR3 protein gets one entry after TCRdb re-called the 5' RACE reads with MiXCR. The sample shows 250,000 or so distinct CDR3 sequences, 20% to 30% of them seen only once. Sequencing input: blood, either unsorted or a sorted T cell fraction (not recorded which). The receptor set was obtained from a male donor with ankylosing spondylitis or in good health (not recorded which).

This clonotype has more than one count but fewer than ten. This chain links TRBV9 with TRBJ2-5, with no clear D. V was trimmed by 2 bases and J by 5 bases, leaving 10 bases between them. The germline gives CDR1 SGDLS, CDR2 YYNGEE. This CDR3 contains 13 residues. The DNA for the CDR3 is TGTGCCAGCAGCGTCCACACCAGGGAGACCCAGTACTTC. Its protein product is CASSVHTRETQYF.

The chain links TRBV5-6 to TRBJ2-1, with 9 bases identical to TRBD1. This CDR3 comprises 17 residues. CDR1 is SGHDT, CDR2 YYEEEE, per germline. The ends lost 0 bases at V and 3 bases at J; junction bases unmatched: 7. In DNA, the CDR3 is TGTGCCAGCAGCTTGGACTTGGGACAGGGCTACTACAATGAGCAGTTCTTC. Translation gives CASSLDLGQGYYNEQFF.

This clonotype was found a few times. The chain couples TRBV12-3 or TRBV12-4 to TRBJ2-3; no firm D call. CDR3 length equals 13 residues. V was trimmed by 1 base and J by 8 bases, leaving 10 bases between them. The CDR3 reads CASSLGEGVTQYF. The CDR3 DNA is TGTGCCAGCAGTTTAGGGGAAGGCGTTACGCAGTATTTT.

The chain recombines TRBV29-1 with TRBJ2-1; 8 positions match TRBD2. CDR3 length: 14 amino acids. V was pared by 8 bases and J by 1 base, with 7 bases of the junction left unmatched. Germline CDR1 and CDR2: SQVTM and ANQGSEA. The CDR3 is CSTGLAGSYNEQFF. As DNA, the CDR3 is TGCAGCACAGGACTAGCTGGTTCCTACAATGAGCAGTTCTTC.

This clonotype came up many times. The V gene is TRBV4-1, the J gene TRBJ1-1; a possible D gene is TRBD1 (5 bases). Germline CDR1 MGHRA, CDR2 YSYEKL. The CDR3 extends over 12 amino acids. Trimming left V 1 base short and J 7 bases short, with 7 bases between. The CDR3: CASSQGGVEAFF. The DNA of the CDR3 is TGCGCCAGCAGCCAAGGGGGGGTTGAAGCTTTCTTT.

V is TRBV2 and J is TRBJ1-5; D call uncertain. The V end was cut by 10 bases, the J end by 2 bases, with 9 bases between. In germline, CDR1 is SNHLY, CDR2 FYNNEI. CDR3 length equals 12 residues. CDR3 sequence (DNA): TGTGCCACAGGCACGGGCAATCAGCCCCAGCATTTT. Translation gives CATGTGNQPQHF.

This clonotype showed up many times. The CDR3 DNA reads TGTGCCAGCAGCCAAGACTACTCTGAAGCTTTCTTT. Its protein is CASSQDYSEAFF. V is TRBV3-1 and J is TRBJ1-1; D remains ambiguous. This CDR3 spans 12 amino acids. Germline V gene lookup returns CDR1 LGHDT and CDR2 YNNKEL (reference sequence). Trimming shortened V by 0 bases and J by 6 bases, and 5 bases separated the two germline ends.

At least ten counts were recorded for this clonotype. The rearrangement uses TRBV20-1 and TRBJ2-1, with D unclear. Germline CDR1 and CDR2: DFQATT and SNEGSKA (reference sequence). The ends were cut back, 2 bases at V and 2 bases at J, with 10 bases in the middle. This CDR3 contains 14 residues. Written as DNA, the CDR3 is TGCAGTGCTAGAAGTTCCCCTACCTACAATGAGCAGTTCTTC. It is translated as CSARSSPTYNEQFF.